This TCR beta chain derives from a study of blood T cell repertoires in COVID-19. V was pared by 3 bases and J by 4 bases, with 5 bases of the junction left unmatched. The germline CDR1 and CDR2 sequences are GTSNPN and SVGIG (reference sequence). CDR3 length: 13 amino acids. The assay was immunoSEQ multiplex PCR, and TCRdb's table has in-frame clones only and misses some. The repertoire consists of around 300,000 clones, with around 89% occurring once and the leading ten covering around 4%. This clone has only one observation. The clonotype comes from a woman aged 45-60 years with active or convalescent COVID-19. The sample consisted of peripheral blood. The J gene is TRBJ1-1, the V gene TRBV30, with TRBD1 matching over 7 bases. The CDR3 is CAWRRAGGTEAFF. Written as DNA, the CDR3 is TGTGCCTGGAGAAGGGCAGGGGGCACTGAAGCTTTCTTT.